These T cell receptor beta chains were read from a single sample in a study of T-cell reconstitution after alpha-beta-depleted transplantation in children. TCRdb called the PCR reads again in MiXCR, with one record for every CDR3 protein. The repertoire holds 900,000 or so distinct CDR3 sequences, about 15% seen once, with approximately 5% in the top ten. Sequenced here: PBMCs, mostly from graft donor cells, sampled 360 days after TCRalphabeta/CD19-depleted stem cell transplant. These receptors were taken from a male patient between 5 and 17 years old who had a stem cell transplant for acute lymphoblastic leukemia, so the T cells may come from the graft donor. The CDR3 runs from the conserved cysteine through the conserved F or W. The D gene is left open where the match is weak. For some rows the clone size is stated as once, few or many, or as a class when expanded; others skip it.

CDR3 protein,CDR3 DNA,clone size,D gene,J gene,V gene
CASRPDRGPYQPQHF,TGTGCCAGCAGACCGGATAGGGGGCCCTATCAGCCCCAGCATTTT,few,TRBD1,TRBJ1-5,TRBV7-4
CASPSGQETQYF,TGTGCCAGCCCTAGCGGCCAAGAGACCCAGTACTTC,many,TRBD2,TRBJ2-5,TRBV6-5
CASSAGDGYTF,TGTGCCAGCAGTGCAGGAGATGGCTACACCTTC,.,.,TRBJ1-2,TRBV25-1
CSVRGRLNTGELFF,TGCAGCGTTCGAGGGAGGCTGAACACCGGGGAGCTGTTTTTT,.,.,TRBJ2-2,TRBV29-1
CASNRQGSTEAFF,TGCGCCAGCAACAGACAGGGAAGCACTGAAGCTTTCTTT,few,TRBD1,TRBJ1-1,TRBV5-1
CASTPDYGGRINEQFF,TGTGCCAGCACCCCCGACTACGGCGGGAGGATCAATGAGCAGTTCTTC,few,TRBD2,TRBJ2-1,TRBV12-3/TRBV12-4
CASSLLGPWTSGRVYNEQFF,TGTGCCAGCAGCTTATTGGGGCCCTGGACGAGCGGGAGAGTCTACAATGAGCAGTTCTTC,few,TRBD2,TRBJ2-1,TRBV11-2
CASRGLAVYNEQFF,TGTGCCAGCCGCGGACTAGCGGTCTACAATGAGCAGTTCTTC,many,TRBD2,TRBJ2-1,TRBV12-3/TRBV12-4
CASSRYLSYNEQFF,TGTGCCAGCAGTAGATACCTTTCCTACAATGAGCAGTTCTTC,few,.,TRBJ2-1,TRBV12-3/TRBV12-4
CASSYHRRNAPTYEQYF,TGTGCCAGCAGTTACCACCGCCGGAACGCACCCACCTACGAGCAGTACTTC,few,.,TRBJ2-7,TRBV6-2/TRBV6-3
CASSLFGSTTSGNEQFF,TGTGCCAGCAGCTTGTTTGGGTCGACGACTAGCGGAAATGAGCAGTTCTTC,.,TRBD2,TRBJ2-1,TRBV5-6
CASSPLGRDEQYF,TGTGCCAGCTCACCACTCGGCCGGGACGAGCAGTACTTC,.,.,TRBJ2-7,TRBV18
CASSQDWGLAGFTGELFF,TGTGCCAGCAGCCAAGATTGGGGACTAGCGGGTTTCACCGGGGAGCTGTTTTTT,.,TRBD2,TRBJ2-2,TRBV3-1
CASSLPGIGTDTQYF,TGTGCCAGCAGTCTCCCAGGGATAGGGACAGATACGCAGTATTTT,.,.,TRBJ2-3,TRBV28
CASSEPLQSPSTDTQYF,TGTGCCAGCAGTGAACCCTTACAGAGCCCGAGCACAGATACGCAGTATTTT,few,.,TRBJ2-3,TRBV2
CSAVDRGPSFGSYEQYF,TGCAGTGCTGTGGACAGGGGGCCATCCTTTGGCTCCTACGAGCAGTACTTC,.,TRBD1,TRBJ2-7,TRBV20-1
CASSHLVISGINYNEQFF,TGCGCCAGCAGCCACCTTGTAATCAGCGGGATTAACTACAATGAGCAGTTCTTC,few,TRBD2,TRBJ2-1,TRBV5-1
CASSSMRPSSAYEQYF,TGTGCCAGCAGCTCCATGCGTCCTTCGTCGGCTTACGAGCAGTACTTC,few,.,TRBJ2-7,TRBV3-1
CASSPTGDSGNTIYF,TGTGCCAGCTCACCCACAGGGGACTCTGGAAACACCATATATTTT,few,TRBD1,TRBJ1-3,TRBV18
CASSQWGQQAFF,TGTGCCAGCAGCCAATGGGGACAGCAAGCTTTCTTT,few,TRBD1,TRBJ1-1,TRBV3-1
CASSPRRTSGRGEQFF,TGTGCCAGCAGCCCCCGTCGGACTAGCGGGAGAGGTGAGCAGTTCTTC,.,TRBD2,TRBJ2-1,TRBV5-5
CASSPPGRRGETQYF,TGCGCCAGCAGCCCCCCGGGACGACGAGGAGAGACCCAGTACTTC,few,.,TRBJ2-5,TRBV4-1
CSVVGVVGEQYF,TGCAGCGTTGTTGGGGTGGTGGGCGAGCAGTACTTC,.,.,TRBJ2-7,TRBV29-1
CASSEFGLAGDTQYF,TGCGCCAGCAGTGAGTTTGGACTAGCGGGAGATACGCAGTATTTT,.,TRBD2,TRBJ2-3,TRBV10-2
CASSYRGSGRAEGYNEQFF,TGTGCCAGCAGTTACCGTGGAAGCGGGAGGGCCGAAGGCTACAATGAGCAGTTCTTC,.,TRBD2,TRBJ2-1,TRBV6-2/TRBV6-3
CASTPTGFNQPQHF,TGTGCCAGCACCCCAACGGGGTTCAATCAGCCCCAGCATTTT,.,.,TRBJ1-5,TRBV7-2
CASSLVLAGEWGNEQFF,TGCGCCAGCAGCTTGGTACTAGCGGGTGAGTGGGGCAATGAGCAGTTCTTC,many,TRBD2,TRBJ2-1,TRBV5-1
CASSWGGNGNEQFF,TGTGCCAGCAGCTGGGGCGGGAACGGCAATGAGCAGTTCTTC,many,.,TRBJ2-1,TRBV27
CASSTPTRDRRTDTQYF,TGTGCCAGCAGTACACCGACCAGGGACAGGAGGACAGATACGCAGTATTTT,.,TRBD1,TRBJ2-3,TRBV27
CASSLESAYEQYF,TGCGCCAGCAGCTTGGAGTCAGCCTACGAGCAGTACTTC,many,.,TRBJ2-7,TRBV5-1
CASSFVFGQGMGTQYF,TGTGCCAGCAGTTTTGTGTTCGGACAGGGGATGGGGACCCAGTACTTC,.,TRBD1,TRBJ2-5,TRBV12-3/TRBV12-4
CASQSARGGKYEQYF,TGTGCCAGCCAATCCGCCCGGGGAGGGAAGTACGAGCAGTACTTC,.,TRBD2,TRBJ2-7,TRBV27
CASSLTVSLTYEQYF,TGCGCCAGCAGCTTGACAGTTTCTCTTACCTACGAGCAGTACTTC,few,.,TRBJ2-7,TRBV5-1
CASSYILVDSYEQYF,TGTGCCAGCAGTTACATACTGGTGGACTCCTACGAGCAGTACTTC,few,.,TRBJ2-7,TRBV28
CASSARVRQGLTRGDYNEQFF,TGTGCCAGCAGCGCCCGGGTCCGACAGGGATTGACGAGAGGGGACTACAATGAGCAGTTCTTC,.,TRBD1,TRBJ2-1,TRBV7-2
CASSQESNYGYTF,TGTGCCAGCAGCCAAGAATCTAACTATGGCTACACCTTC,few,.,TRBJ1-2,TRBV4-2
CASSPRGPREQYF,TGCGCCAGCAGCCCCCGAGGGCCCCGCGAGCAGTACTTC,.,.,TRBJ2-7,TRBV5-1
CASSGQGAGETQYF,TGTGCCAGTTCGGGACAGGGGGCAGGAGAGACCCAGTACTTC,.,TRBD1,TRBJ2-5,TRBV27
CASSPGTGTVENSPLHF,TGTGCCAGCTCACCAGGTACCGGGACAGTGGAAAATTCACCCCTCCACTTT,.,TRBD1,TRBJ1-6,TRBV18
CASSSTRVNTEAFF,TGTGCCAGCAGCTCCACCAGGGTGAACACTGAAGCTTTCTTT,.,.,TRBJ1-1,TRBV7-9
CASSAKLGLAHVDTQYF,TGTGCCAGCAGCGCTAAGTTGGGCCTAGCGCATGTAGATACGCAGTATTTT,.,.,TRBJ2-3,TRBV2
CASSQLGQGWDEQYF,TGTGCCAGCAGCCAATTGGGACAGGGTTGGGACGAGCAGTACTTC,.,TRBD1,TRBJ2-7,TRBV14
CAISIMGNTDTQYF,TGTGCCATCAGTATCATGGGTAACACAGATACGCAGTATTTT,many,.,TRBJ2-3,TRBV10-3
CARTPPRWDIAREQYF,TGTGCCCGGACCCCTCCCCGATGGGACATCGCTCGGGAGCAGTACTTC,few,.,TRBJ2-7,TRBV21-1
CASSLAGTSGSPRYNEQFF,TGTGCCAGCAGCTTAGCAGGGACTAGCGGGTCACCCCGGTACAATGAGCAGTTCTTC,.,TRBD2,TRBJ2-1,TRBV11-1
CASSLAWTDSYEQYF,TGCGCCAGCAGCTTAGCCTGGACAGACAGCTACGAGCAGTACTTC,few,.,TRBJ2-7,TRBV5-1
CASSFSPQLGEQYF,TGTGCCAGCAGTTTTTCTCCCCAACTAGGTGAGCAGTACTTC,few,.,TRBJ2-7,TRBV27
CASSWTGINTEAFF,TGTGCCAGCAGCTGGACAGGGATAAACACTGAAGCTTTCTTT,.,TRBD1,TRBJ1-1,TRBV7-9
CAISASGEAFF,TGTGCCATCAGTGCTTCGGGGGAAGCTTTCTTT,.,.,TRBJ1-1,TRBV10-3
CASSGEAGRNEQFF,TGCGCCAGCAGCGGGGAAGCGGGCAGGAATGAGCAGTTCTTC,few,.,TRBJ2-1,TRBV5-1
CSAREVGLAGVRSYEQYF,TGCAGTGCTAGAGAGGTGGGACTAGCGGGAGTTCGGTCCTACGAGCAGTACTTC,.,TRBD2,TRBJ2-7,TRBV20-1
CASSLGVALSYEQYF,TGCGCCAGCAGCTTGGGAGTCGCTCTCTCCTACGAGCAGTACTTC,.,.,TRBJ2-7,TRBV5-1
CASSLFYGVSDTQYF,TGTGCCAGCAGTTTATTCTACGGAGTTTCAGATACGCAGTATTTT,.,.,TRBJ2-3,TRBV12-3/TRBV12-4
CASSSQGHPRDEQYF,TGCGCCAGCAGCTCACAGGGTCACCCTCGCGACGAGCAGTACTTC,few,.,TRBJ2-7,TRBV4-1
CASSLRVGSGRYNEQFF,TGTGCCAGCAGTTTACGGGTTGGGTCAGGGCGCTACAATGAGCAGTTCTTC,many,.,TRBJ2-1,TRBV27
CASSPGEGGQREQYF,TGTGCCAGCTCACCCGGGGAGGGAGGCCAGCGCGAGCAGTACTTC,.,TRBD2,TRBJ2-7,TRBV18
CASSRGFGQGTDGYTF,TGTGCCAGCAGCCGCGGGTTTGGTCAGGGGACAGATGGCTACACCTTC,.,TRBD1,TRBJ1-2,TRBV7-3
CATKADKNIQYF,TGTGCCACCAAGGCAGACAAAAACATTCAGTACTTC,many,.,TRBJ2-4,TRBV15
CASSLLAGGPAYEQYF,TGTGCCAGCAGCTTGCTAGCGGGAGGGCCGGCGTACGAGCAGTACTTC,few,TRBD2,TRBJ2-7,TRBV5-6
CSVRGGDYGYTF,TGCAGCGTTCGCGGGGGGGATTATGGCTACACCTTC,many,.,TRBJ1-2,TRBV29-1